This T cell receptor beta chain is from a study of preoperative IRX-2 immunotherapy in early breast cancer. Treatment indicated: preoperative locoregional IRX-2 cytokine immunotherapy. This phase Ib study tested locoregional IRX-2 cytokine immunotherapy given before surgery. With V trimmed by 2 bases and J by 4 bases, 10 bases remained unmatched. The CDR3 is 17 amino acids. Per germline, CDR1 SGHAT and CDR2 FQDESV (reference sequence). Sequencing was performed with immunoSEQ multiplex PCR; in TCRdb, only in-frame clones are kept and a portion is missing. This table holds 8,500 to 14,000 clones, around 80% found once.

Sample: lymph node tissue, taken before IRX-2 immunotherapy. The V and J genes are TRBV11-1 and TRBJ2-1; 8 nucleotides line up with TRBD2. The TCR comes from a human donor with breast cancer. The chain's CDR3 is CASSLSGASGPYNEQFF. The CDR3 bases are TGTGCCAGCAGCTTATCGGGGGCTAGCGGGCCATACAATGAGCAGTTCTTC.